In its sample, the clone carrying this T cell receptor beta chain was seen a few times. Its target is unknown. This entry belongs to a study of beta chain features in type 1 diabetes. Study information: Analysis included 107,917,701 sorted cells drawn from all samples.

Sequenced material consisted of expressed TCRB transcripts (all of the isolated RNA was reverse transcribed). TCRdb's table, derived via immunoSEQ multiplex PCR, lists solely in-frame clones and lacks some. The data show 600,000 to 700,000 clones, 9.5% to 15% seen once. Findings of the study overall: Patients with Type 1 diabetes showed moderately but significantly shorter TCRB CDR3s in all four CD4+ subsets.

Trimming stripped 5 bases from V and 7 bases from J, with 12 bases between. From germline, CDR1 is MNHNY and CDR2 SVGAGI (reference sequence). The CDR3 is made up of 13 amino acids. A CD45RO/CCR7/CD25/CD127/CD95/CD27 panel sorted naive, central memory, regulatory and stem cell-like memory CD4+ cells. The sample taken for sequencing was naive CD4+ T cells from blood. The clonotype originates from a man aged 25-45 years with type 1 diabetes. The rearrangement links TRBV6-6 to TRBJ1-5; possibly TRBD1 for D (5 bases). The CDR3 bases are TGTGCCAGCAGTACCGGGGGAGGGCAGCCCCAGCATTTT. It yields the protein CASSTGGGQPQHF.